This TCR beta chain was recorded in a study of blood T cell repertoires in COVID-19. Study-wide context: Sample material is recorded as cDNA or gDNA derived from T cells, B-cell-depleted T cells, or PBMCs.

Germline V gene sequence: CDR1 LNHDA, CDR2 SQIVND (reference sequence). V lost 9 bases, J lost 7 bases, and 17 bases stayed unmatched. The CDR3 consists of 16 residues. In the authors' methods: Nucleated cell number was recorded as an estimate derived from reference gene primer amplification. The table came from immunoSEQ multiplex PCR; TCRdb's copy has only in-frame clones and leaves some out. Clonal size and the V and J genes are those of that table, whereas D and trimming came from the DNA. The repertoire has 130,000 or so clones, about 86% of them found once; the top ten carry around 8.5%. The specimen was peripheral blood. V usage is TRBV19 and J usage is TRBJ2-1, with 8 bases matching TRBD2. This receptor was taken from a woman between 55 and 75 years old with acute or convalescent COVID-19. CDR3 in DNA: TGTGCCAGCAGAAACCCGGGGGGGCCCGGAAGGAATGAGCAGTTCTTC. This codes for CASRNPGGPGRNEQFF.